Shown below are 9 T cell receptor beta chains from a single sample sequenced in a study of blood T cell repertoires in COVID-19. Clones were sequenced by immunoSEQ multiplex PCR, and TCRdb holds only the in-frame ones, with some missing. Altogether approximately 170,000 clones are present, more than 85% being singletons, with the ten largest covering roughly 7%. The sample was peripheral blood. These TCRs come from a woman of 80 years or more in a cohort sampled during active or convalescent COVID-19.

This clone was seen just once. V gene TRBV2 combines with J gene TRBJ1-6; 9 bases match TRBD1. V shed 6 bases and J 9 bases; nucleotides not matched to a gene: 9. The CDR3 is 15 residues long. Looked up from germline, CDR1 is SNHLY and CDR2 is FYNNEI. CDR3 bases: TGTGCCAGCAGGATCCCTACAGGGGGCGGTTCACCCCTCCACTTT. Protein: CASRIPTGGGSPLHF.

The chain links TRBV3-1 (or the pseudogene TRBV3-2) to TRBJ2-5; 7 bases fit TRBD2. The CDR3 loop spans 14 amino acids. After removal of 3 bases from V and 5 bases from J, the junction contained 6 bases not matched to a gene. Germline V CDR1 and CDR2: LGHDT, YNNKEL (reference sequence). The DNA of the CDR3 is TGTGCCAGCAGCCACCGCGGGGGAGGTGAGACCCAGTACTTC. Encoded protein: CASSHRGGGETQYF.

The chain is built from TRBV18 and TRBJ2-2; 9 bases agree with TRBD1. Trimming at V came to 3 bases and at J to 4 bases, leaving 3 bases not matched to a gene. CDR1 and CDR2 (germline): KGHSH, LQKENI. This CDR3 comprises 15 residues. CDR3 in amino acids: CASSPGQGTTGELFF. As DNA, the CDR3 is TGTGCCAGCTCACCGGGACAGGGTACCACCGGGGAGCTGTTTTTT.

V is TRBV4-3 and J is TRBJ1-4; D possibly corresponds to TRBD1 (5 bases). V was trimmed by 8 bases and J by 7 bases, leaving 8 bases between them. Germline-derived CDR1 and CDR2 are LGHNA and YSLEER. The CDR3 is 11 residues long. The CDR3 bases are TGCGCCAGCCGGGGGGGTGAAAAACTGTTTTTT. Translating gives CASRGGEKLFF.

The genes are TRBV15 and TRBJ2-7; 7 bases match TRBD1. Germline CDR1 reads LNHNV; CDR2 reads YYDKDF (reference sequence). The CDR3 is made up of 16 amino acids. V was pared by 1 base and J by 0 bases, with 6 bases of the junction left unmatched. CDR3 in amino acids: CATSRGRGTSSYEQYF. The CDR3 DNA sequence: TGTGCCACCAGCAGAGGCAGGGGGACGAGCTCCTACGAGCAGTACTTC.

The CDR3 reads CASSVGTSVWTSTDTQYF. The DNA for the CDR3 is TGTGCCAGCAGCGTAGGGACTAGCGTTTGGACTAGCACAGATACGCAGTATTTT. The V call is TRBV9, the J call TRBJ2-3; TRBD2 aligns across 9 bases. The germline V gene has CDR1 SGDLS and CDR2 YYNGEE. The CDR3 is 18 residues long. The J segment lost 0 bases and the V segment lost 0 bases, leaving 8 bases of the junction unmatched.

This clone appeared a few times. J is TRBJ1-5 and V is TRBV7-9; D uncertain. CDR1 is SEHNR and CDR2 is FQNEAQ in the germline V gene (reference sequence). The CDR3 consists of 13 residues. Trimming took 5 bases from V and 1 from J, leaving 6 bases between them. In nucleotides, the CDR3 is TGTGCCAGCAGCCAGTCAAGCAATCAGCCCCAGCATTTT. Translating gives CASSQSSNQPQHF.

This clone came up a few times. The V gene is TRBV6-1, the J gene TRBJ1-5; D may be TRBD1 (5 bases). This CDR3 region has 13 residues. Germline loops: CDR1 MNHNS, CDR2 SASEGT. V was shortened by 2 bases and J by 7 bases, with 9 bases between the two germline ends. CDR3 loop: CASSEFSGQPQHF. The CDR3 nucleotides are TGTGCCAGCAGTGAATTCTCAGGGCAGCCCCAGCATTTT.

The chain links TRBV29-1 to TRBJ2-3, with D tentatively TRBD2 (5 bases). This CDR3 has 13 residues. In germline, CDR1 is SQVTM, CDR2 ANQGSEA. V lost 3 bases, J lost 0 bases, and 7 bases lay in between. The CDR3 is CSVDGESTDTQYF. Here the CDR3 DNA reads TGCAGCGTTGACGGGGAAAGCACAGATACGCAGTATTTT.